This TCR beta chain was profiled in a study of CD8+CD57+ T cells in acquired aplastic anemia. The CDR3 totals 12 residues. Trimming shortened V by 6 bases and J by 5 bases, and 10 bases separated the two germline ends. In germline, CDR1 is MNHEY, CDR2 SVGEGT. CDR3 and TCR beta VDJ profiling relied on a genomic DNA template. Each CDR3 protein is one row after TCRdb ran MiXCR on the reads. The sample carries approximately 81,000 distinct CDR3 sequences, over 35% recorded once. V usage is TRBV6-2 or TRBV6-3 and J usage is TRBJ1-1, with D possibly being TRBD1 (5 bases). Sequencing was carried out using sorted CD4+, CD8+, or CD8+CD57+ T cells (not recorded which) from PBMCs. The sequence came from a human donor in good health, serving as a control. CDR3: CASRGRGTEAFF. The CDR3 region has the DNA TGTGCCAGCAGGGGAAGGGGAACTGAAGCTTTCTTT.